These 29 T cell receptor beta chains were all obtained from the same sample, sequenced in a study of memory CD8 T cells in hepatitis C reinfection. Some clones are missing from TCRdb's copy, which holds only in-frame ones; the method was immunoSEQ multiplex PCR. The sample lists 35,000 to 50,000 clones, roughly 90% occurring once. Noted time point: peak reinfection, 3 to 8 weeks after reinfection detection. Sorted cells were sequenced directly ex vivo without any in vitro expansion. The sample comprised naive CD8+ T cells sorted from blood. The receptors derive from a man aged 18 to 35 with hepatitis C virus infection.

The chain links TRBV15 to TRBJ1-1, with D perhaps matching TRBD1 (5 bases). This CDR3 contains 13 residues. The germline V and J ends were trimmed by 5 bases and 5 bases, with 12 bases remaining between them. CDR1 and CDR2 (germline): LNHNV, YYDKDF (reference sequence). The CDR3 DNA is TGTGCCACCAGCCACGTGGGGGGAACTGAAGCTTTCTTT. Translated, it gives CATSHVGGTEAFF.

The rearrangement uses TRBV7-9 and TRBJ2-5, with a possible D match to TRBD1 (5 bases). This CDR3 spans 14 amino acids. Per the germline V gene, CDR1 is SEHNR and CDR2 is FQNEAQ (reference sequence). V lost 6 bases and J 1 base, leaving 12 bases between the germline ends. In DNA, the CDR3 is TGTGCCAGCAGTTTCAGTACAGGCCAAGAGACCCAGTACTTC. This codes for CASSFSTGQETQYF.

The chain carries TRBV4-1 and TRBJ1-1; TRBD1 might be the D (6 bases). Germline CDR1 is MGHRA and CDR2 is YSYEKL. V was pared by 7 bases and J by 0 bases, with 9 bases between. This CDR3 spans 13 amino acids. The CDR3 nucleotides read TGCGCCAGCACGGGGGGCGTGAACACTGAAGCTTTCTTT. It codes for CASTGGVNTEAFF.

The chain couples TRBV4-1 to TRBJ2-1; D perhaps matches TRBD1 (6 bases). The germline V gene encodes CDR1 MGHRA and CDR2 YSYEKL. The CDR3 has 15 residues. V lost 3 bases, J lost 4 bases, and 13 bases lay in between. The DNA of the CDR3 is TGCGCCAGCAGCCAGGGAGACAGGCCTTACAATGAGCAGTTCTTC. It codes for CASSQGDRPYNEQFF.

In DNA, the CDR3 is TGTGCCAGCAGTGAATCTACTAATGAAAAACTGTTTTTT. Amino acids: CASSESTNEKLFF. The gene calls are TRBV25-1 and TRBJ1-4; the D is unclear. Trimming left V 1 base short and J 2 bases short, with 2 bases between. Looked up from germline, CDR1 is MGHDK and CDR2 is SYGVNS. The CDR3 totals 13 residues. The full variable domain, completed using reference TRBV25-1 and TRBJ1-4, is EADIYQTPRYLVIGTGKKITLECSQTMGHDKMYWYQQDPGMELHLIHYSYGVNSTEKGDLSSESTVSRIRTEHFPLTLESARPSHTSQYLCASSESTNEKLFFGSGTQLSVL.

This chain joins TRBV9 and TRBJ2-2; D is perhaps TRBD2 (6 bases). CDR1 is SGDLS, CDR2 YYNGEE, per germline. The CDR3 sequence is 15 residues long. The V end was cut by 3 bases, the J end by 1 base, with 10 bases between. CDR3 coding DNA: TGTGCCAGCAGCGACACCGGGAGGAACACCGGGGAGCTGTTTTTT. It translates to CASSDTGRNTGELFF.

The chain is built from TRBV27 and TRBJ2-1, with D unresolved. The CDR3 sequence is 14 residues long. The V end lost 0 bases, the J end lost 4 bases, and 7 bases lay between the germline ends. The germline gives CDR1 MNHEY, CDR2 SMNVEV (reference sequence). The CDR3 bases are TGTGCCAGCAGTTTATCAGCTAGTTACAATGAGCAGTTCTTC. It codes for CASSLSASYNEQFF.

The CDR3 nucleotides are TGTGCCAGCAGCCCCTTCGGACAGCCAGAGACCCAGTACTTC. It translates to CASSPFGQPETQYF. V usage is TRBV5-4 and J usage is TRBJ2-5, with D possibly TRBD1 on 6 matching bases. Trimming pared 4 bases from V and 4 bases from J, leaving 14 bases between. Germline V gives CDR1 SGHNT, CDR2 YYREEE (reference sequence). CDR3 length equals 14 residues.

The gene calls are TRBV7-9 and TRBJ2-1; D not certain. The CDR3 extends over 11 amino acids. Germline values: CDR1 SEHNR, CDR2 FQNEAQ (reference sequence). Deletions cut 8 bases from V and 9 bases from J, with 11 bases between. The CDR3 DNA is TGTGCCAGCCCGTCTGCCGGTGAGCAGTTCTTC. Protein product: CASPSAGEQFF.

V and J are TRBV7-6 and TRBJ1-1; a weak D match, TRBD1 (5 bases). This CDR3 comprises 15 residues. Trimming cost V 2 bases and J 3 bases, with 13 bases left between them. CDR1 is SGHVS and CDR2 is FNYEAQ in the germline V gene. Here the CDR3 reads CASSLTPGGDTEAFF. DNA of the CDR3: TGTGCCAGCAGCTTAACCCCTGGAGGGGACACTGAAGCTTTCTTT.

This clone has a single count. The CDR3 protein is CASTPSGYSNQPQHF. In DNA, the CDR3 is TGTGCCAGTACCCCATCGGGGTATAGCAATCAGCCCCAGCATTTT. The genes are TRBV19 and TRBJ1-5; D is unclear. Germline V gene lookup returns CDR1 LNHDA and CDR2 SQIVND (reference sequence). V gave up 7 bases and J gave up 0 bases, with 13 bases separating them. The CDR3 length is 15 residues.

The chain couples TRBV28 to TRBJ2-1; maybe TRBD2 (7 bases). Trimming cost V 1 base and J 2 bases, with 15 bases left between them. This CDR3 region has 17 residues. Germline V CDR1 and CDR2: MDHEN, SYDVKM. CDR3: CASSLSGLGGTYNEQFF. CDR3 DNA sequence: TGTGCCAGCAGTTTATCCGGACTAGGGGGGACCTACAATGAGCAGTTCTTC.

The chain couples TRBV11-3 to TRBJ2-1; D remains unclear. Trimming cost V 5 bases and J 0 bases, with 11 bases left between them. Germline loops: CDR1 SGHNT, CDR2 YENEEA. The CDR3 is 15 residues long. The CDR3 sequence: CASSVRRSSYNEQFF. The DNA of the CDR3 is TGTGCCAGCAGCGTCAGACGGAGCTCCTACAATGAGCAGTTCTTC.

This chain joins TRBV5-4 and TRBJ2-2, with 9 positions matching TRBD1. J lost 4 bases, V lost 4 bases, and 2 bases had no gene match. The germline CDR1 and CDR2 sequences are SGHNT and YYREEE (reference sequence). CDR3 size: 14 residues. The CDR3 sequence: CASSTGQGTGELFF. CDR3 coding DNA: TGTGCCAGCAGCACGGGACAGGGCACCGGGGAGCTGTTTTTT.

The rearrangement uses TRBV6-6 and TRBJ1-1; TRBD1 matches 9 bases. J was trimmed by 5 bases and V by 0 bases; bases with no gene match: 4. From germline, CDR1 is MNHNY and CDR2 SVGAGI (reference sequence). This CDR3 is built from 15 residues. The CDR3 nucleotides are TGTGCCAGCAGTTACTCTGGACAGGGGAGAACTGAAGCTTTCTTT. Protein: CASSYSGQGRTEAFF.

V gene TRBV7-9 combines with J gene TRBJ1-1, with TRBD1 matching over 9 bases. Germline CDR1 reads SEHNR; CDR2 reads FQNEAQ (reference sequence). This CDR3 contains 15 residues. Trimming cost V 5 bases and J 0 bases; bases outside gene matches: 4. The CDR3 loop is CASSSRTGVNTEAFF. CDR3 sequence (DNA): TGTGCCAGCAGCAGTAGGACAGGGGTGAACACTGAAGCTTTCTTT. Variable domain in full (rest from reference TRBV7-9 and TRBJ1-1): DTGVSQNPRHKITKRGQNVTFRCDPISEHNRLYWYRQTLGQGPEFLTYFQNEAQLEKSRLLSDRFSAERPKGSFSTLEIQRTEQGDSAMYLCASSSRTGVNTEAFFGQGTRLTVV.

The chain carries TRBV28 and TRBJ2-7; TRBD1 agrees at 8 bases. The CDR3 totals 15 residues. Germline-derived CDR1 and CDR2 are MDHEN and SYDVKM. With 7 bases clipped from V and 4 bases from J, the junction kept 12 bases outside the gene matches. Here the CDR3 DNA reads TGTGCCAGCACCCCGGGGAGGACAGGGAGTTACGAGCAGTACTTC. Translating it yields CASTPGRTGSYEQYF.

The rearrangement links TRBV6-1 to TRBJ1-5; no firm D call. V was pared by 4 bases and J by 0 bases, with 10 bases between. The germline gives CDR1 MNHNS, CDR2 SASEGT. The CDR3 sequence is 15 residues long. The CDR3 DNA reads as TGTGCCAGCAGTGTAAATAACTATAGCAATCAGCCCCAGCATTTT. It yields the protein CASSVNNYSNQPQHF.

The chain couples TRBV5-5 to TRBJ2-7; D is perhaps TRBD2 (6 bases). CDR1 is SGHKS, CDR2 YYEKEE, per germline (reference sequence). The ends were cut back, 2 bases at V and 4 bases at J, with 16 bases in the middle. This CDR3 spans 15 amino acids. The CDR3 is CASSFRGLASYEQYF. The CDR3 nucleotides are TGTGCCAGCAGCTTTAGGGGACTGGCGTCGTACGAGCAGTACTTC.

V usage is TRBV28 and J usage is TRBJ2-5; D call uncertain. The CDR3 has 12 residues. From germline, CDR1 is MDHEN and CDR2 SYDVKM. The ends were cut back, 6 bases at V and 3 bases at J, with 8 bases in the middle. CDR3 loop: CASSLAEETQYF. In DNA form, the CDR3 reads TGTGCCAGCAGCCTGGCCGAAGAGACCCAGTACTTC.

This clone was observed a few times. As DNA, the CDR3 is TGTGCCAGCAGTGAAGCCGGGACAGACTACGAGCAGTACTTC. Its translation is CASSEAGTDYEQYF. The rearrangement joins TRBV2 to TRBJ2-7; TRBD1 aligns across 7 bases. This CDR3 has 14 amino acids. CDR1 and CDR2 (germline): SNHLY, FYNNEI. Trimming at V came to 0 bases and at J to 3 bases, leaving 2 bases not matched to a gene.

The chain joins TRBV5-1 to TRBJ1-2; the D gene is possibly TRBD1 (5 bases). The CDR3 runs to 14 residues. Looked up from germline, CDR1 is SGHRS and CDR2 is YFSETQ. V lost 0 bases to trimming and J lost 10 bases, with 16 bases between them. The CDR3 DNA follows: TGCGCCAGCAGCTTGGGGTGGGGGGAAGAGGACTACACCTTC. It yields the protein CASSLGWGEEDYTF. Drawing the rest from reference TRBV5-1 and TRBJ1-2, the complete variable domain is KAGVTQTPRYLIKTRGQQVTLSCSPISGHRSVSWYQQTPGQGLQFLFEYFSETQRNKGNFPGRFSGRQFSNSRSEMNVSTLELGDSALYLCASSLGWGEEDYTFGSGTRLTVV.

J is TRBJ1-5 and V is TRBV28; 8 nucleotides agree with TRBD1. Germline CDR1 is MDHEN and CDR2 is SYDVKM. This CDR3 has 13 residues. The J segment lost 5 bases and the V segment lost 3 bases, leaving 0 bases of the junction unmatched. The CDR3 DNA reads TGTGCCAGCAGTTTCAGGGGGCATCAGCCCCAGCATTTT. Its translation: CASSFRGHQPQHF.

The genes are TRBV7-2 and TRBJ1-2, with 9 bases lining up with TRBD1. CDR1 is SGHTA, CDR2 FQGNSA, per germline. The V and J ends lost 2 bases and 6 bases, in that order; junction bases with no gene match: 4. The CDR3 extends over 14 amino acids. CDR3 amino acids: CASSLTGGMNGYTF. The CDR3 coding sequence is TGTGCCAGCAGCTTAACAGGGGGCATGAATGGCTACACCTTC.

This clone was seen only once. CDR3 in DNA: TGTGCCAGCAGCCCCATCGGACTAGCGGAGGGAGAGACCCAGTACTTC. Translation gives CASSPIGLAEGETQYF. The chain combines TRBV13 with TRBJ2-5; 10 bases line up with TRBD2. CDR3 length: 16 amino acids. Germline V lookup: CDR1 PRHDT, CDR2 FYEKMQ (reference sequence). V was clipped by 5 bases and J by 4 bases; unmatched bases: 10. Full variable domain (outside the CDR3, taken from reference TRBV13 and TRBJ2-5): AAGVIQSPRHLIKEKRETATLKCYPIPRHDTVYWYQQGPGQDPQFLISFYEKMQSDKGSIPDRFSAQQFSDYHSELNMSSLELGDSALYFCASSPIGLAEGETQYFGPGTRLLVL.

This clone was observed once. The chain joins TRBV5-8 to TRBJ2-7; possible D gene TRBD2, 5 bases. Germline-derived CDR1 and CDR2 are SGHTS and YDEGEE. Trimming stripped 3 bases from V and 2 bases from J, with 18 bases between. The CDR3 is 16 residues long. CDR3 bases: TGTGCCAGCAGCTCCACATCACGGACTTTAACCTACGAGCAGTACGTC. Translation: CASSSTSRTLTYEQYV.

The J gene is TRBJ1-2, the V gene TRBV19; 9 bases align to TRBD1. The CDR3 is 15 amino acids. The ends lost 5 bases at V and 3 bases at J; junction bases unmatched: 7. Germline V gives CDR1 LNHDA, CDR2 SQIVND (reference sequence). CDR3 sequence reads: CASSSTQGAYYGYTF. The CDR3 bases are TGTGCCAGTAGTTCTACACAGGGGGCCTACTATGGCTACACCTTC.

The V call is TRBV4-2, the J call TRBJ2-5; D perhaps matches TRBD2 (5 bases). The CDR3 totals 15 residues. V was shortened by 0 bases and J by 7 bases, with 15 bases between the two germline ends. CDR1 is LGHNA and CDR2 is YNFKEQ in the germline V gene. The CDR3 sequence is CASSQEASLWVTQYF. The DNA for the CDR3 is TGTGCCAGCAGCCAAGAGGCTAGCCTATGGGTGACCCAGTACTTC.

The chain recombines TRBV2 with TRBJ2-5, with a possible D match to TRBD2 (5 bases). CDR3 length equals 14 residues. Germline V lookup: CDR1 SNHLY, CDR2 FYNNEI. The V end was cut by 4 bases, the J end by 5 bases, with 14 bases between. CDR3: CASSGESVLETQYF. The DNA for the CDR3 is TGTGCCAGCAGTGGGGAGTCTGTATTGGAGACCCAGTACTTC.